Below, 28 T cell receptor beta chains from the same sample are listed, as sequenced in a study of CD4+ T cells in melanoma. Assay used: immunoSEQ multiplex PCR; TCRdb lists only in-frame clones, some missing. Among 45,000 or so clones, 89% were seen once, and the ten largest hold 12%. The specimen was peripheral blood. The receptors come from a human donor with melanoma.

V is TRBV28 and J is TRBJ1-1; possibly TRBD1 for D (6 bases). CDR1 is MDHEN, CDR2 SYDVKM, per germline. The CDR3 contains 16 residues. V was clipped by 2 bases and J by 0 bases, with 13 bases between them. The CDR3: CASSLMGGQVNTEAFF. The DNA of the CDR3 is TGTGCCAGCAGTTTAATGGGGGGGCAGGTGAACACTGAAGCTTTCTTT.

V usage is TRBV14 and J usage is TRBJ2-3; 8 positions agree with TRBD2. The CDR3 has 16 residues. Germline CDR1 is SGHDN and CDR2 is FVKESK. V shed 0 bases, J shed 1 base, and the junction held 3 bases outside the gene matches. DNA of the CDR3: TGTGCCAGCAGCCAAGAGTCGGGGGGGTGCACAGATACGCAGTATTTT. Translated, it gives CASSQESGGCTDTQYF.

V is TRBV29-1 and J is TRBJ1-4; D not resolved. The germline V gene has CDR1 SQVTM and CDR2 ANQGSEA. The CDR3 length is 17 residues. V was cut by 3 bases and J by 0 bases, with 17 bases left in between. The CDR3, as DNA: TGCAGCGTTGACCGTCGGCCTGCTAGGGCAACTAATGAAAAACTGTTTTTT. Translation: CSVDRRPARATNEKLFF. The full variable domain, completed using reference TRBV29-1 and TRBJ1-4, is SAVISQKPSRDICQRGTSLTIQCQVDSQVTMMFWYRQQPGQSLTLIATANQGSEATYESGFVIDKFPISRPNLTFSTLTVSNMSPEDSSIYLCSVDRRPARATNEKLFFGSGTQLSVL.

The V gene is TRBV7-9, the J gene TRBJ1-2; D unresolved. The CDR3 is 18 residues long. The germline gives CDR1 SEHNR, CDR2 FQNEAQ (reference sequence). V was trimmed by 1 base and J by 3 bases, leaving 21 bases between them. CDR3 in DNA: TGTGCCAGCAGCTTAGTGACGGGAAATAGGGTTCGAGACTATGGCTACACCTTC. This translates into CASSLVTGNRVRDYGYTF. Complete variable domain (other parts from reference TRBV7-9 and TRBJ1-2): DTGVSQNPRHKITKRGQNVTFRCDPISEHNRLYWYRQTLGQGPEFLTYFQNEAQLEKSRLLSDRFSAERPKGSFSTLEIQRTEQGDSAMYLCASSLVTGNRVRDYGYTFGSGTRLTVV.

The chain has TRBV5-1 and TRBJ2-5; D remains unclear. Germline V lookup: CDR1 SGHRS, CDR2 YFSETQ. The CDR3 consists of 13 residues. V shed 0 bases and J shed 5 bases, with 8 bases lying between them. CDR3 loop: CASSLARQETQYF. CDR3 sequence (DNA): TGCGCCAGCAGCTTGGCCCGGCAGGAGACCCAGTACTTC.

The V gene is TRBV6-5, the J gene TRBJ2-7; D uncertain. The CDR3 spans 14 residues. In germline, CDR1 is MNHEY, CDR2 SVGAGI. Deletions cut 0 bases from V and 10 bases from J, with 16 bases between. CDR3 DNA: TGTGCCAGCAGTTACTCGGAGCGTTCATATTCCCAGTACTTC. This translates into CASSYSERSYSQYF.

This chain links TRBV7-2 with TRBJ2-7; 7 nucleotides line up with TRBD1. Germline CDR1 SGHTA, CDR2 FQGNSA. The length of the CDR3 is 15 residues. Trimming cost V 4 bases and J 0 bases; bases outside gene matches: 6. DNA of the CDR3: TGTGCCAGCAGCTCGTTATACAGGGGCTCCTACGAGCAGTACTTC. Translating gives CASSSLYRGSYEQYF.

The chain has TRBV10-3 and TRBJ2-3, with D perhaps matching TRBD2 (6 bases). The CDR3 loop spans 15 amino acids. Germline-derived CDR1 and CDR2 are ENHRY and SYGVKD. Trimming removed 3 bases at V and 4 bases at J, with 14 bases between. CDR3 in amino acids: CAISEGATGADTQYF. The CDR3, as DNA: TGTGCCATCAGTGAAGGCGCCACGGGGGCAGATACGCAGTATTTT.

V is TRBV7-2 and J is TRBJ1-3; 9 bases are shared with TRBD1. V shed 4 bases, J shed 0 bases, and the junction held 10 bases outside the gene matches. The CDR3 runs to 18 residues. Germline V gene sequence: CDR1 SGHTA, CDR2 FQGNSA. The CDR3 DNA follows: TGTGCCAGCAGCTCCATCCGGGACAGGGAATACTCTGGAAACACCATATATTTT. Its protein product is CASSSIRDREYSGNTIYF.

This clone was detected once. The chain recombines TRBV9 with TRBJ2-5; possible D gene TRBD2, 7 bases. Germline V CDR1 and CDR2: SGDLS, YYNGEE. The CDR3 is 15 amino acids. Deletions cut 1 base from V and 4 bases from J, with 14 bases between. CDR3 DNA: TGTGCCAGCAGCGTAACGGGGGGCAAAGGAGAGACCCAGTACTTC. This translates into CASSVTGGKGETQYF.

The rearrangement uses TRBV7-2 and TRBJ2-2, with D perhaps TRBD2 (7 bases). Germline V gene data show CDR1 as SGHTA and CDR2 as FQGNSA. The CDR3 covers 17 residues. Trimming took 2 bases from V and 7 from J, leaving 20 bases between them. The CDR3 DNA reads TGTGCCAGCAGCTTAAGGGGACACCGATGGGAGGGCGGGGAGCTGTTTTTT. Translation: CASSLRGHRWEGGELFF. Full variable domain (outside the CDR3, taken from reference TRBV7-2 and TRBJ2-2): GAGVSQSPSNKVTEKGKDVELRCDPISGHTALYWYRQSLGQGLEFLIYFQGNSAPDKSGLPSDRFSAERTGGSVSTLTIQRTQQEDSAVYLCASSLRGHRWEGGELFFGEGSRLTVL.

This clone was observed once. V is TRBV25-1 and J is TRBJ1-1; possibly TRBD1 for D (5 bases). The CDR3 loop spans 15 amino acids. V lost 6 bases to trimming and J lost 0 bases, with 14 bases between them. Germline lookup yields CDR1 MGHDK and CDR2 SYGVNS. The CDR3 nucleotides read TGTGCCAGCAGCCGAGAGGGACTTTTGAACACTGAAGCTTTCTTT. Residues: CASSREGLLNTEAFF.

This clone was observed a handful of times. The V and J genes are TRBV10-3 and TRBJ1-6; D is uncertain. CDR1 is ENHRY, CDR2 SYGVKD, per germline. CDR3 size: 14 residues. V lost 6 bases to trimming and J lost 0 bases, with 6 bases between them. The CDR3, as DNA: TGTGCCATCAGAGGGAGCTCCTATAATTCACCCCTCCACTTT. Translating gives CAIRGSSYNSPLHF.

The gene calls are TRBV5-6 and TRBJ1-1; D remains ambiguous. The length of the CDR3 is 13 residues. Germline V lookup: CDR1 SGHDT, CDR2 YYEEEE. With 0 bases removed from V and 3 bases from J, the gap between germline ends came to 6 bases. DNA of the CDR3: TGTGCCAGCAGCTTGGGGTCCTACACTGAAGCTTTCTTT. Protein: CASSLGSYTEAFF.

The DNA of the CDR3 is TGTGCCAGCAGCCACCCGGGACAGGGGGTTTATAATTCACCCCTCCACTTT. Its protein is CASSHPGQGVYNSPLHF. The rearrangement links TRBV14 to TRBJ1-6, with 11 nucleotides matching TRBD1. Per the germline V gene, CDR1 is SGHDN and CDR2 is FVKESK. The CDR3 extends over 17 amino acids. J gave up 4 bases and V 3 bases, and 5 bases lay outside the gene matches.

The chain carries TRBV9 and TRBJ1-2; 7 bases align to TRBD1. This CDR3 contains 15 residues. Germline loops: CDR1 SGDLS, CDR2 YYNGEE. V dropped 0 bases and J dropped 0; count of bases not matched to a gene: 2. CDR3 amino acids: CASSVGQGANYGYTF. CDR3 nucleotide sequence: TGTGCCAGCAGCGTAGGTCAGGGGGCTAACTATGGCTACACCTTC.

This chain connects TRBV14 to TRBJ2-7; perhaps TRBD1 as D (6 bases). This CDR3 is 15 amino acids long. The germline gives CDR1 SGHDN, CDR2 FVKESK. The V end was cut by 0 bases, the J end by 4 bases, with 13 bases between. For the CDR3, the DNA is TGTGCCAGCAGCCAAGATACAGGGTTTACTTACGAGCAGTACTTC. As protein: CASSQDTGFTYEQYF.

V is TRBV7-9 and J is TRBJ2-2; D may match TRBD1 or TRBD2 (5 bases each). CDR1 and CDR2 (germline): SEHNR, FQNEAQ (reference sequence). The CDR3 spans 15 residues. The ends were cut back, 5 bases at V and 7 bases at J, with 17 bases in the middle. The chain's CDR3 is CASSPSSRVDGELFF. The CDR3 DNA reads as TGTGCCAGCAGCCCTAGCAGCAGGGTTGACGGGGAGCTGTTTTTT.

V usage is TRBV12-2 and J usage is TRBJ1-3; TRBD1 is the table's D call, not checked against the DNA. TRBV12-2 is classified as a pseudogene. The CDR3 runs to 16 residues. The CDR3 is CASRLRTGVSGNTIYF. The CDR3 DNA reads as TGTGCAAGTCGCTTAAGGACAGGGGTCTCTGGAAACACCATATATTTT.

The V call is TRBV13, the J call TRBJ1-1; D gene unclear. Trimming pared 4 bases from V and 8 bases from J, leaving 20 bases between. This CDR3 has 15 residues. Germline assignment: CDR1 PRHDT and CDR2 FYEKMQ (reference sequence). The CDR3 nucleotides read TGTGCCAGCAGCTCCTTCGGGAACCCCCCGTTAGAAGCTTTCTTT. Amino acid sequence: CASSSFGNPPLEAFF.

This CDR3 is CASSLPYEKLFF. CDR3 bases: TGTGCCAGCAGCCTTCCCTATGAAAAACTGTTTTTT. The chain links TRBV7-6 to TRBJ1-4, with D unresolved. The CDR3 is made up of 12 amino acids. V was shortened by 5 bases and J by 6 bases, with 7 bases between the two germline ends. CDR1 is SGHVS and CDR2 is FNYEAQ in the germline V gene. The full variable domain, with the rest looked up from reference TRBV7-6 and TRBJ1-4, is GAGVSQSPRYKVTKRGQDVALRCDPISGHVSLYWYRQALGQGPEFLTYFNYEAQQDKSGLPNDRFSAERPEGSISTLTIQRTEQRDSAMYRCASSLPYEKLFFGSGTQLSVL.

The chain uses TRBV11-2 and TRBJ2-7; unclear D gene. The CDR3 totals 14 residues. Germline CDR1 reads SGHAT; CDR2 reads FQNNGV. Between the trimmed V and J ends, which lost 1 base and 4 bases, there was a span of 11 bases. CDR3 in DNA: TGTGCCAGCAGCTTAGCCCTGGATGGATACGAGCAGTACTTC. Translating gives CASSLALDGYEQYF.

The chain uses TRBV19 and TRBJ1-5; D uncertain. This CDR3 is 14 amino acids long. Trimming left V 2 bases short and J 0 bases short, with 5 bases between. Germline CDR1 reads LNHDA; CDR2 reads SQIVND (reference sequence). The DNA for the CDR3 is TGTGCCAGTAGTATATTATCTAGCAATCAGCCCCAGCATTTT. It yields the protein CASSILSSNQPQHF.

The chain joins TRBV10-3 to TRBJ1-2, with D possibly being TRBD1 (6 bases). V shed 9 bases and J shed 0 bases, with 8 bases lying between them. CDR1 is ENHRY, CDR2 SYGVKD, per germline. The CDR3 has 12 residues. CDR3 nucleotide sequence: TGTGCCATAGGACAGCCTAACTATGGCTACACCTTC. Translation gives CAIGQPNYGYTF.

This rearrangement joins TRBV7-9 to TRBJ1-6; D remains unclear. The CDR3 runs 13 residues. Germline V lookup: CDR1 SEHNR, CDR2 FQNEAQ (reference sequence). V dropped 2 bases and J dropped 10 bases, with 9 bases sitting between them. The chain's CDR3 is CASSLSGSSPLHF. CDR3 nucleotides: TGTGCCAGCAGCTTATCCGGTAGCTCACCCCTCCACTTT.

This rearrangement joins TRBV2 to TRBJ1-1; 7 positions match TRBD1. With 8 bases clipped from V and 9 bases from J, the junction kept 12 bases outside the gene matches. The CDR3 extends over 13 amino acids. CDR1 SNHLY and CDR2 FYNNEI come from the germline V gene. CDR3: CASPSRGFSQAFF. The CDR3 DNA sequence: TGTGCCAGCCCCAGCAGGGGGTTTTCACAAGCTTTCTTT.

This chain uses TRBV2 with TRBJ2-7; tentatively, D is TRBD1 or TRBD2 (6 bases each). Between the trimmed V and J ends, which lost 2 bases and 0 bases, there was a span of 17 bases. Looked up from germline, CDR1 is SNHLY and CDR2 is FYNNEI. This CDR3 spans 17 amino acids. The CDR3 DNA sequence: TGTGCCAGCAGTGAATGGAGGGGGACTTTCGGCTCCTACGAGCAGTACTTC. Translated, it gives CASSEWRGTFGSYEQYF.

The CDR3 here is CAWRRGWNEKLFF. The CDR3 region has the DNA TGTGCCTGGCGCAGGGGATGGAATGAAAAACTGTTTTTT. The chain links TRBV30 to TRBJ1-4; maybe TRBD1 (6 bases). Germline CDR1 is GTSNPN and CDR2 is SVGIG (reference sequence). V gave up 5 bases and J gave up 5 bases, with 12 bases separating them. The CDR3 totals 13 residues.